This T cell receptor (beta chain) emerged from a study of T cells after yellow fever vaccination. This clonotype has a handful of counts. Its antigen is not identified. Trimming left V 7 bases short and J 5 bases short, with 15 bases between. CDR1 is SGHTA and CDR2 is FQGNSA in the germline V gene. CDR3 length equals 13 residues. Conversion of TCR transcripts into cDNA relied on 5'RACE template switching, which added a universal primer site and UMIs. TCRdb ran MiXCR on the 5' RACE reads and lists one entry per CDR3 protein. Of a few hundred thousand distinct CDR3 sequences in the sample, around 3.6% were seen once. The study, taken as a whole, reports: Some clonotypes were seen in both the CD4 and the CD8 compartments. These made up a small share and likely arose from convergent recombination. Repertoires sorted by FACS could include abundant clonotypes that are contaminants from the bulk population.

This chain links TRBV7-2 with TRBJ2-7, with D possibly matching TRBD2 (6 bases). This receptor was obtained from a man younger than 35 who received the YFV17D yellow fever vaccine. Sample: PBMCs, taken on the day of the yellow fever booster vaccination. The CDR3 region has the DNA TGTGCCAGCACCGTTCCCGGCGGGGACGAGCAGTACTTC. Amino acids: CASTVPGGDEQYF.